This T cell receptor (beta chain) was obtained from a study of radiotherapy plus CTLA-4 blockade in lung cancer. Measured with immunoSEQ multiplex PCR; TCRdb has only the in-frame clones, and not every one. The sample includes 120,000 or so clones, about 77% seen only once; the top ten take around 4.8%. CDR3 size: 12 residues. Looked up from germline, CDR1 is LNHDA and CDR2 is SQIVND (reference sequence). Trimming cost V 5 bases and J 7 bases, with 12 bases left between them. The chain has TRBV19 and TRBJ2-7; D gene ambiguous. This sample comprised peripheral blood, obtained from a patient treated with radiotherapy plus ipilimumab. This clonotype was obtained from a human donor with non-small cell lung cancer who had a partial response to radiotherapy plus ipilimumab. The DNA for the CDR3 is TGTGCCAGTAGTTTCTACAACGGGGAGCAGTACTTC. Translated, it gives CASSFYNGEQYF.